The sequence of this T cell receptor beta chain was determined in a study of blood T cell repertoires in COVID-19. As for the study in general: The origin of the acute and convalescent COVID-19 samples was the United States, Italy and Spain.

There are many counts of this clone. How the authors handled the data: Estimates of nucleated cell counts were drawn from the amplification of reference gene primers. Data came from immunoSEQ multiplex PCR; TCRdb stores just in-frame clones and leaves some out. V, J and clone size reflect that table, while D and trimming were determined from the DNA. Here the sample spans 140,000 to 150,000 clones, over 70% being singletons. The sample comprised peripheral blood. The TCR sequence derives from a man aged 50 or older who had recovered from COVID-19.

The CDR3 sequence is CASSADSENEQYF. CDR3 sequence (DNA): TGTGCCAGCAGCGCCGACAGTGAGAACGAGCAGTACTTC. V gene TRBV2 combines with J gene TRBJ2-7; maybe TRBD1 (5 bases). In germline, CDR1 is SNHLY, CDR2 FYNNEI. With 6 bases removed from V and 5 bases from J, the gap between germline ends came to 14 bases. The CDR3 spans 13 residues.